This T cell receptor (beta chain) is drawn from a study of regulatory T cells in long-lasting Graves disease. CDR3-region Arm-PCR and iRepertoire HTBI primers produced the TCR beta libraries. Using its own MiXCR run on the multiplex PCR reads, TCRdb lists one record per CDR3 protein. The data hold approximately 350,000 distinct CDR3 sequences, with approximately 15% observed a single time. From germline, CDR1 is SEHNR and CDR2 FQNEAQ (reference sequence). V was pared by 2 bases and J by 2 bases, with 10 bases between. The length of the CDR3 is 15 residues. The time point was: newly diagnosed GD, antithyroid drugs for less than 3 months. Generation of the TCR library employed RNA extracted from PBMCs. The same data also went into a second study, on T cells in Graves' hyperthyroidism and ophthalmopathy.

Sequenced here: peripheral blood mononuclear cells (PBMCs), sampled at new diagnosis, from a patient treated with antithyroid drugs. The receptor was isolated from a middle-aged man with Graves disease. The rearrangement joins TRBV7-9 to TRBJ2-1, with D perhaps matching TRBD1 (5 bases). The CDR3 reads CASSLQGPTYNEQFF. The CDR3 DNA follows: TGTGCCAGCAGCTTACAGGGCCCTACCTACAATGAGCAGTTCTTC.